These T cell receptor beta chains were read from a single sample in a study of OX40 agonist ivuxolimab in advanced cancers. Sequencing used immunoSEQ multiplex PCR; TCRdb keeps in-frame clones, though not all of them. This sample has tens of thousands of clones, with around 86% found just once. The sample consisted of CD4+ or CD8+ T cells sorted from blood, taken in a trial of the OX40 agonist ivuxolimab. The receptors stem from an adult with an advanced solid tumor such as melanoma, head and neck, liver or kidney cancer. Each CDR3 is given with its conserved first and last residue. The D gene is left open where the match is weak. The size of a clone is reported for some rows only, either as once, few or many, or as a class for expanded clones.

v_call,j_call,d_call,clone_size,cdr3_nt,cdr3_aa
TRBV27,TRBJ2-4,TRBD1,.,TGTGCCAGCACCACGACAGGGAGCAAAAACATTCAGTACTTC,CASTTTGSKNIQYF
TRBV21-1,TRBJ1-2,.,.,TGTGCCAGCAGTCCTAAATATGGGGGTGGCTACACCTTC,CASSPKYGGGYTF
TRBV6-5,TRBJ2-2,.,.,TGTGCCAGCAGTTATCGCGGAGAGAACACCGGGGAGCTGTTTTTT,CASSYRGENTGELFF
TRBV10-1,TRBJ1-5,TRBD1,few,TGCGCCAGTGACTTTTGTCAGGGGGAGTATCAGCCCCAGCATTTT,CASDFCQGEYQPQHF
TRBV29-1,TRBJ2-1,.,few,TGCAGCGTCCGCCGCGTCCACAGTTCCTACAATGAGCAGTTCTTC,CSVRRVHSSYNEQFF
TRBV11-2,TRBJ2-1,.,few,TGTGCCAGCAGCTTAGACAGGCAAGGACGGCGAGACTACAATGAGCAGTTCTTC,CASSLDRQGRRDYNEQFF
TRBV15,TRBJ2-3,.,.,TGTGCCACCAGCAGAGTGGGTGTTACAGATACGCAGTATTTT,CATSRVGVTDTQYF
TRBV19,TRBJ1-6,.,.,TGTGCCAGTAGTATGGGAGGACCCCTCCACTTT,CASSMGGPLHF
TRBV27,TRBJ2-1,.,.,TGTGCCATCTTACTCCGTCCTGAGCAGTTCTTC,CAILLRPEQFF
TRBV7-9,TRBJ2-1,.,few,TGTGCCAGCAGCTTAGTCAATGAGCAGTTCTTC,CASSLVNEQFF
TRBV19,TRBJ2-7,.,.,TGTGCCAGTAGTACCGCGGTCACCAGCGAGCAGTACTTC,CASSTAVTSEQYF
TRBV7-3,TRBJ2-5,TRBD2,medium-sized,TGTGCCAGCAGCTTAAGTAGCGGGAGCGGGGAGACCCAGTACTTC,CASSLSSGSGETQYF
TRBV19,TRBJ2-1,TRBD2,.,TGTGCCAGTAGTACACTAGCGAGTTCCTACAATGAGCAGTTCTTC,CASSTLASSYNEQFF
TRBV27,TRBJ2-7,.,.,TGTGCCAGCAGTCCCCTAGGCGGGGCCTACGAGCAGTACTTC,CASSPLGGAYEQYF
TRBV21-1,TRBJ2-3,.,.,TGTGCCAGCAGCAAAGGGAGTCACGGGACAACCAGCACAGATACGCAGTATTTT,CASSKGSHGTTSTDTQYF
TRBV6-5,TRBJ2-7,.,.,TGTGCCAGCAGTCCCGGGCTCCCAGGACCCTACGAGCAGTACTTC,CASSPGLPGPYEQYF
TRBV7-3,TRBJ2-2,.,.,TGTGCCAGCAGCTTAATCGGGTTAACCGGGGAGCTGTTTTTT,CASSLIGLTGELFF
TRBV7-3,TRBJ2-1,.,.,TGTGCCAGCAGCTTAGGACTATACAATGAGCAGTTCTTC,CASSLGLYNEQFF
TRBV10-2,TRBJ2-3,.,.,TGCGCCAGCTGCAGTTTACGGACAGATACGCAGTATTTT,CASCSLRTDTQYF
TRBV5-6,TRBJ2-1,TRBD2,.,TGTGCCAGCAGCTTTGCGGGAGCCCCACCCTACAATGAGCAGTTCTTC,CASSFAGAPPYNEQFF
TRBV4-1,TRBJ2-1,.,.,TGCGCCAGCAGCTCGCAGCCCCGGGAGCACAATGAGCAGTTCTTC,CASSSQPREHNEQFF
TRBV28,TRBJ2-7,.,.,TGTGCCAGCAGTTTGTACTACGAGCAGTACTTC,CASSLYYEQYF
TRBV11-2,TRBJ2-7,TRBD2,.,TGTGCCAGCAGCCCCCGGGACTACGCTACGGAGCAGTACTTC,CASSPRDYATEQYF
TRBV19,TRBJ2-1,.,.,TGTGCCAGCCATCCCACTAGTGTCGGGGCAGGTGAGCAGTTCTTC,CASHPTSVGAGEQFF
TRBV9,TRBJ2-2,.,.,TGTGCCAGCAGCGCGAGGGTCCAAATAAACACCGGGGAGCTGTTTTTT,CASSARVQINTGELFF
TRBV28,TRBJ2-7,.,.,TGTGCCAGCAGTTTGGTTGGCCACTACGAGCAGTACTTC,CASSLVGHYEQYF
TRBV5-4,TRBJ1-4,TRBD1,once,TGTGCCAGCAGCTCGGGACAGGGGAATGAAAAACTGTTTTTT,CASSSGQGNEKLFF
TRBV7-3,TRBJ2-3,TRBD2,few,TGTGCCAGCAGCATAGCGGGAGGCACAGATACGCAGTATTTT,CASSIAGGTDTQYF
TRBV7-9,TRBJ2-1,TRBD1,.,TGTGCCAGCAGCTTAGGTGGGACAGGGGACAATGAGCAGTTCTTC,CASSLGGTGDNEQFF
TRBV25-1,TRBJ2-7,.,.,TGTGCCAGCAGTGAATACAACGAGCAGTACTTC,CASSEYNEQYF
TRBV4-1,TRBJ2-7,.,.,TGCGCCAGCAGCCAAGAAGAAAACTCAGACTACTACGAGCAGTACTTC,CASSQEENSDYYEQYF